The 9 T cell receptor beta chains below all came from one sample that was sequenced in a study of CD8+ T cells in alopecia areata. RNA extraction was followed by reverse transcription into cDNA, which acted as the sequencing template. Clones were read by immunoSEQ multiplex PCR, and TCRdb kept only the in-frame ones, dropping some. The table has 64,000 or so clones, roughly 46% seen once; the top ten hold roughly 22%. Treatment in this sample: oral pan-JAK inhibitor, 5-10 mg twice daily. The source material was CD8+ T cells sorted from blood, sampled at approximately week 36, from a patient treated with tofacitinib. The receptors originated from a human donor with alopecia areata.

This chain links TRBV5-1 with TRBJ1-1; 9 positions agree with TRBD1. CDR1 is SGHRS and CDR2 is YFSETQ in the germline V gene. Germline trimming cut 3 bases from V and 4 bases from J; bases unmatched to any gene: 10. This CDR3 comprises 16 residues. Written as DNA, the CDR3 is TGCGCCAGCAGCTCTCTACAGGGGGCTCGAGGCACTGAAGCTTTCTTT. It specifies CASSSLQGARGTEAFF.

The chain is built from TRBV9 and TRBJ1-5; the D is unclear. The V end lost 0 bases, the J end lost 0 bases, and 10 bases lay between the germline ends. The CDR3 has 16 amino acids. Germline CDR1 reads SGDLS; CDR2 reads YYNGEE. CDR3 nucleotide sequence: TGTGCCAGCAGCGTAGGTTGGGATTATAGCAATCAGCCCCAGCATTTT. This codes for CASSVGWDYSNQPQHF. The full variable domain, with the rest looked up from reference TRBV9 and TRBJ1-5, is DSGVTQTPKHLITATGQRVTLRCSPRSGDLSVYWYQQSLDQGLQFLIQYYNGEERAKGNILERFSAQQFPDLHSELNLSSLELGDSALYFCASSVGWDYSNQPQHFGDGTRLSIL.

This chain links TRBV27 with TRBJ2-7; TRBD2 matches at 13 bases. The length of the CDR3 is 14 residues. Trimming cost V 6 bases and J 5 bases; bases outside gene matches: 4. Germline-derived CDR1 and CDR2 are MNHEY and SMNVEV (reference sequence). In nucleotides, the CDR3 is TGTGCCAGCAGCCGCGGACTAGCGGGAGACGAGCAGTACTTC. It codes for CASSRGLAGDEQYF.

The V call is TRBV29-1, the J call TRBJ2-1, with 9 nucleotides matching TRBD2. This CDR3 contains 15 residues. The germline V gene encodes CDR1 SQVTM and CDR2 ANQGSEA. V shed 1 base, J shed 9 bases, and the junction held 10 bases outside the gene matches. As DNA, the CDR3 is TGCAGCGTTGAAGTTTCTAGCGGGACCGGTGGTGAGCAGTTCTTC. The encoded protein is CSVEVSSGTGGEQFF.

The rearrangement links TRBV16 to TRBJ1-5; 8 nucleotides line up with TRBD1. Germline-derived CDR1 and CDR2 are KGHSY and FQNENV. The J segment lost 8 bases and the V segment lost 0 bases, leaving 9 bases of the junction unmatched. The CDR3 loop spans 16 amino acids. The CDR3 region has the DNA TGTGCCAGCAGCCAATCGCTCGACAGGGGTTTTGAGCCCCAGCATTTT. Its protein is CASSQSLDRGFEPQHF.

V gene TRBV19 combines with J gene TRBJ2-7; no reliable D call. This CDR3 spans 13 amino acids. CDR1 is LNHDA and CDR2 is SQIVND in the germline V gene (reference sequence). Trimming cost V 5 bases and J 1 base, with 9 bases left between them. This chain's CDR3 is CASSWTDSYEQYF. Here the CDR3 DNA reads TGTGCCAGTAGTTGGACCGATTCCTACGAGCAGTACTTC.

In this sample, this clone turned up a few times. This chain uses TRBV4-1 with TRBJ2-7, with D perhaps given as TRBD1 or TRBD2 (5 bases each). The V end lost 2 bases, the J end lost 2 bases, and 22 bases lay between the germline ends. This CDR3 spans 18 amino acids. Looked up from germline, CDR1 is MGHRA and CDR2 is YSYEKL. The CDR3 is CASSQSQGISDGAYEQYF. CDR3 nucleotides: TGCGCCAGCAGCCAATCCCAGGGAATAAGCGACGGGGCCTACGAGCAGTACTTC.

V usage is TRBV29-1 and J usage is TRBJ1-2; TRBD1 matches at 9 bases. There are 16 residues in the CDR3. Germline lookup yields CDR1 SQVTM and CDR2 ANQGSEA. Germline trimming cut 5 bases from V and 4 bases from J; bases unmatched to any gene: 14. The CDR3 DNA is TGCAGCGTTCCACAGGGGGGGACAGGGAGTAGCTATGGCTACACCTTC. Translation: CSVPQGGTGSSYGYTF.

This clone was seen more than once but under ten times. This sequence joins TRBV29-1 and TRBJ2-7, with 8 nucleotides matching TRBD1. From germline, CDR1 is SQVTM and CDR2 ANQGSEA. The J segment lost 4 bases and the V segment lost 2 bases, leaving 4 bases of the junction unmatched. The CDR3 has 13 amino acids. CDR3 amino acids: CSVEQGARYEQYF. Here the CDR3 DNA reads TGCAGCGTTGAACAGGGGGCGCGGTACGAGCAGTACTTC.